This TCR beta chain comes out of a study of a mutant IDH1 vaccine in newly diagnosed glioma. Looking at the study overall: Averaging roughly 40 years of age, treated patients were around 62% male and approximately 38% female. Whole-study results and caveats: Alterations occurring in top peripheral T cell clonotypes seemed unrelated to pseudoprogression.

Note on this clone: What it recognizes is unknown.

Time point meaning: week 47, end of study. With topical imiquimod, each dose of the vaccine consisted of 300 ug of mutant IDH1 20-mer peptide. In weeks 1, 3, 5, 7, 11, 15, 19 and 23, patients were vaccinated. Patients carried new grade 3 or 4 IDH1-mutant astrocytomas lacking nuclear ATRX. Germline V gene lookup returns CDR1 SQVTM and CDR2 ANQGSEA. The CDR3 loop spans 14 amino acids. Trimming shortened V by 7 bases and J by 1 base, and 16 bases separated the two germline ends. Sequenced by immunoSEQ multiplex PCR; TCRdb stores in-frame clones only, minus some. The sample includes some 62,000 clones, around 83% of them seen just once.

Sample: PBMCs, taken from a glioma patient whose treatment included an IDH1 peptide vaccine. This sequence was found in a man aged 25 to 45 with glioma. This chain joins TRBV29-1 and TRBJ1-1; D possibly corresponds to TRBD1 (6 bases). The CDR3 here is CSADLTGTNTEAFF. CDR3 DNA sequence: TGCAGCGCTGACCTGACAGGAACGAACACTGAAGCTTTCTTT. Full variable domain (outside the CDR3, taken from reference TRBV29-1 and TRBJ1-1): SAVISQKPSRDICQRGTSLTIQCQVDSQVTMMFWYRQQPGQSLTLIATANQGSEATYESGFVIDKFPISRPNLTFSTLTVSNMSPEDSSIYLCSADLTGTNTEAFFGQGTRLTVV.